These 13 T cell receptor beta chains were sequenced from one sample in a study of blood T cell repertoires in COVID-19. The method was immunoSEQ multiplex PCR; TCRdb's version includes in-frame clones alone and lacks a portion of them. The table lists 200,000 or so clones, roughly four fifths of them singletons. The sample comprised peripheral blood. Every receptor here comes from a human donor with acute or convalescent COVID-19. The donor label of this sample is uncertain.

The rearrangement uses TRBV5-6 and TRBJ2-7; possibly TRBD1 for D (5 bases). Germline assignment: CDR1 SGHDT and CDR2 YYEEEE. V shed 4 bases and J shed 2 bases, with 13 bases lying between them. This CDR3 contains 14 residues. The CDR3 DNA reads as TGTGCCAGCAGCATAGGTGCAGGGCCCTACGAGCAGTACTTC. It yields the protein CASSIGAGPYEQYF.

The chain has TRBV28 and TRBJ2-3; 13 positions match TRBD2. This CDR3 is 18 amino acids long. J gave up 0 bases and V 4 bases, and 7 bases lay outside the gene matches. Germline values: CDR1 MDHEN, CDR2 SYDVKM. The DNA for the CDR3 is TGTGCCAGCAGTTCCCCGGGACTAGCGGGGACTAGCACAGATACGCAGTATTTT. It translates to CASSSPGLAGTSTDTQYF.

On this clone: This sample includes further DNA sequences coding for the same CDR3. The J gene is TRBJ2-5, the V gene TRBV9, with D possibly matching TRBD2 (7 bases). Germline V CDR1 and CDR2: SGDLS, YYNGEE. The CDR3 length is 19 residues. Trimming cost V 3 bases and J 1 base, with 25 bases left between them. CDR3 residues: CASSEGGAGGAGIQETQYF. CDR3 nucleotides: TGTGCCAGCAGCGAGGGAGGGGCTGGGGGCGCGGGGATCCAAGAGACCCAGTACTTC.

Notes on this clone: An end of the junction does not agree with germline; a read error may underlie this. The chain links TRBV12-3 or TRBV12-4 to TRBJ1-2; 8 positions match TRBD1. The CDR3 covers 12 residues. CDR3 in amino acids: CASNYGGQGAHF. The CDR3 DNA is TGTGCCAGCAACTATGGGGGGCAGGGGGCCCACTTC.

The chain is built from TRBV6-2 or TRBV6-3 and TRBJ2-7; the match to TRBD1 covers 9 bases. The germline V gene has CDR1 MNHEY and CDR2 SVGEGT. This CDR3 contains 18 residues. J was trimmed by 6 bases and V by 6 bases; bases with no gene match: 21. CDR3 amino acids: CASSRFSIQDRGLAEQYF. The CDR3, as DNA: TGTGCCAGCAGCCGATTTTCTATACAGGACAGGGGTCTCGCCGAGCAGTACTTC.

CDR3 nucleotide sequence: TGTGCCACCAGCAGAGATCAAGGGACAAACGAGGCAACTAATGAAAAACTGTTTTTT. It codes for CATSRDQGTNEATNEKLFF. The rearrangement links TRBV15 to TRBJ1-4, with D perhaps matching TRBD1 (6 bases). Germline values: CDR1 LNHNV, CDR2 YYDKDF (reference sequence). This CDR3 has 19 amino acids. V was pared by 0 bases and J by 0 bases, with 17 bases between.

The chain uses TRBV5-1 and TRBJ1-1, with no clear D. The length of the CDR3 is 15 residues. The V end lost 0 bases, the J end lost 0 bases, and 9 bases lay between the germline ends. The germline gives CDR1 SGHRS, CDR2 YFSETQ. CDR3 in amino acids: CASSLEVGMNTEAFF. The CDR3, as DNA: TGCGCCAGCAGCTTGGAGGTGGGCATGAACACTGAAGCTTTCTTT.

Many counts were recorded for this clone. The rearrangement links TRBV19 to TRBJ1-5; TRBD1 aligns across 8 bases. Germline V gene lookup returns CDR1 LNHDA and CDR2 SQIVND (reference sequence). V lost 5 bases and J lost 2; bases outside the gene matches: 8. This CDR3 is built from 16 residues. The CDR3 region is CASSRDRGFGNQPQHF. CDR3 DNA: TGTGCCAGTAGTCGAGACAGGGGTTTCGGCAATCAGCCCCAGCATTTT.

The genes are TRBV5-1 and TRBJ1-3, with D perhaps matching TRBD1 (5 bases). The CDR3 loop spans 15 amino acids. V dropped 1 base and J dropped 0 bases, with 8 bases sitting between them. Per the germline V gene, CDR1 is SGHRS and CDR2 is YFSETQ. The CDR3 reads CASSLLGGSGNTIYF. The CDR3 DNA reads as TGCGCCAGCAGCTTGTTGGGGGGCTCTGGAAACACCATATATTTT.

The chain uses TRBV7-6 and TRBJ2-2; 9 nucleotides align to TRBD2. After removal of 4 bases from V and 7 bases from J, the junction contained 7 bases not matched to a gene. CDR1 and CDR2 from the germline V gene are SGHVS and FNYEAQ. The CDR3 consists of 15 residues. CDR3 sequence reads: CASSYVAGAGGELFF. The CDR3 DNA sequence: TGTGCCAGCAGCTACGTAGCGGGAGCGGGCGGGGAGCTGTTTTTT.

This chain connects TRBV9 to TRBJ2-3; D is unresolved. Germline lookup yields CDR1 SGDLS and CDR2 YYNGEE. The V end was cut by 3 bases, the J end by 0 bases, with 17 bases between. The CDR3 has 17 amino acids. The CDR3 sequence: CASSESPPGVSTDTQYF. The DNA of the CDR3 is TGTGCCAGCAGCGAGAGCCCCCCTGGAGTTAGCACAGATACGCAGTATTTT.

The chain is built from TRBV5-6 and TRBJ1-1, with 8 bases aligning to TRBD1. J lost 6 bases, V lost 5 bases, and 12 bases had no gene match. Germline V gene lookup returns CDR1 SGHDT and CDR2 YYEEEE. The CDR3 sequence is 15 residues long. The CDR3 coding sequence is TGTGCCAGCAGTCAACCGGGACAGGTGGCGGCTGAAGCTTTCTTT. This sequence encodes CASSQPGQVAAEAFF.

The V and J genes are TRBV9 and TRBJ1-1; 7 positions agree with TRBD1. Per germline, CDR1 SGDLS and CDR2 YYNGEE. With V trimmed by 3 bases and J by 7 bases, 3 bases remained unmatched. This CDR3 is built from 12 residues. CDR3 bases: TGTGCCAGCAGCGCGACAGGGTATGAAGCTTTCTTT. Translated, it gives CASSATGYEAFF.